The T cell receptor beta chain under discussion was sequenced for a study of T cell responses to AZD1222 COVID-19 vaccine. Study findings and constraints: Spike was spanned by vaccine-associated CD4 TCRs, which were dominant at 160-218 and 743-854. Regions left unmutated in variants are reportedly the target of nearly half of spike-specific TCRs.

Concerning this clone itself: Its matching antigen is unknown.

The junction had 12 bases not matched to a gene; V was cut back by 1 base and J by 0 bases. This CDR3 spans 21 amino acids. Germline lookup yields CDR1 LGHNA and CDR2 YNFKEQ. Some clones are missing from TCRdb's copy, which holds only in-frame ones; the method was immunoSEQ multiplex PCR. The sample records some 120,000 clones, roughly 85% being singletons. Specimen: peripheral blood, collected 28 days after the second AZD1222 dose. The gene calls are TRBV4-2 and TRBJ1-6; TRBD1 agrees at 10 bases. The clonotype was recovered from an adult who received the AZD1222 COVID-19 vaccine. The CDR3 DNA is TGTGCCAGCAGCCAAGCCGGGACAGGGGACCTCTCCGCCTCCTATAATTCACCCCTCCACTTT. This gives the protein CASSQAGTGDLSASYNSPLHF.